A selection of T cell receptor beta chains follows, all from one sample in a study of T cell repertoires in cytomegalovirus infection. TCRdb re-analysed the reads in MiXCR, keeping a single row per CDR3 protein. The data show roughly 760,000 distinct CDR3 sequences, 35% seen once. The specimen was PBMCs. These receptors came from a human donor in good health (CMV status not recorded). Some clones in this sample may be carry-over from other donors' samples. CDR3s include the opening cysteine and the closing phenylalanine or tryptophan. A D gene is named only where the DNA matches it firmly. The size field is filled for only some rows; it gives once, few, many or a size class.

cdr3_aa	cdr3_nt	d_call	clone_size	v_call	j_call
CSALGQGLYEQYF	TGCAGTGCCCTGGGACAGGGTCTCTACGAGCAGTACTTC	TRBD1	-	TRBV20-1	TRBJ2-7
CASSPVSGTEDFF	TGCGCCAGCAGCCCGGTATCGGGAACTGAAGATTTCTTT	-	-	TRBV5-1	TRBJ1-1
CSASEIRGSTAKNIQYF	TGCAGTGCTAGTGAAATAAGGGGGAGTACGGCCAAAAACATTCAGTACTTC	-	-	TRBV20-1	TRBJ2-4
CAISALSYEQYF	TGTGCCATCAGTGCCCTCTCCTACGAGCAGTACTTC	-	few	TRBV10-3	TRBJ2-7
CASSPRDLQETQYF	TGTGCCAGCAGCCCCCGGGACCTCCAAGAGACCCAGTACTTC	-	few	TRBV5-4	TRBJ2-5
CASSPSGKAQPQHF	TGTGCCAGCAGTCCCTCAGGGAAGGCTCAGCCCCAGCATTTT	-	-	TRBV6-1	TRBJ1-5
CASSLKVDPRSSTF	TGTGCCAGCAGCTTGAAGGTCGACCCGCGTTCTTCCACCTTC	-	-	TRBV5-6	TRBJ1-2
CASSQAWGRGSSYEQYF	TGCGCCAGCAGCCAAGCGTGGGGCCGGGGATCCTCCTACGAGCAGTACTTC	-	few	TRBV4-1	TRBJ2-7
CAISGDNDRETQYF	TGTGCCATCAGTGGGGATAACGATAGGGAGACCCAGTACTTC	-	-	TRBV10-3	TRBJ2-5
CASSPHRGQSTGELFF	TGTGCCAGCAGCCCCCACCGCGGACAGTCCACCGGGGAGCTGTTTTTT	-	few	TRBV7-9	TRBJ2-2
CASSLGDRTDRANYGYTF	TGTGCCAGCAGTTTGGGGGACAGAACCGATCGAGCTAACTATGGCTACACCTTC	TRBD1	-	TRBV12-3/TRBV12-4	TRBJ1-2
CASRPGTGPVPGSYEQYF	TGTGCCAGCAGACCCGGGACAGGTCCTGTCCCGGGCTCCTACGAGCAGTACTTC	TRBD1	few	TRBV7-9	TRBJ2-7
CASSYMEGTEAFF	TGTGCCAGCAGTTATATGGAAGGGACTGAAGCTTTCTTT	-	-	TRBV12-3/TRBV12-4	TRBJ1-1
CASSSLPIQETQYF	TGTGCCAGCAGCTCTCTGCCGATCCAAGAGACCCAGTACTTC	-	-	TRBV5-8	TRBJ2-5
CSATLGGAKRSTDTQYF	TGCAGTGCTACTCTTGGGGGGGCGAAACGGAGCACAGATACGCAGTATTTT	-	-	TRBV20-1	TRBJ2-3
CASSYSGAGGEKLFF	TGTGCCAGCAGTTACTCAGGGGCCGGTGGTGAAAAACTGTTTTTT	-	-	TRBV6-5	TRBJ1-4
CASSLGGYGTGELFF	TGTGCCAGCAGCCTTGGAGGATACGGTACCGGGGAGCTGTTTTTT	-	few	TRBV7-6	TRBJ2-2
CASSLDLNTEAFF	TGTGCCAGCAGCTTAGACCTGAACACTGAAGCTTTCTTT	-	many	TRBV7-8	TRBJ1-1
CSVETPSGNYGYTF	TGCAGCGTTGAAACGCCTTCGGGGAACTATGGCTACACCTTC	-	once	TRBV29-1	TRBJ1-2
CASSLVSRTEVQMRPYEQYF	TGTGCCAGCAGCTTAGTATCACGGACTGAAGTACAGATGCGACCCTACGAGCAGTACTTC	-	-	TRBV11-1	TRBJ2-7